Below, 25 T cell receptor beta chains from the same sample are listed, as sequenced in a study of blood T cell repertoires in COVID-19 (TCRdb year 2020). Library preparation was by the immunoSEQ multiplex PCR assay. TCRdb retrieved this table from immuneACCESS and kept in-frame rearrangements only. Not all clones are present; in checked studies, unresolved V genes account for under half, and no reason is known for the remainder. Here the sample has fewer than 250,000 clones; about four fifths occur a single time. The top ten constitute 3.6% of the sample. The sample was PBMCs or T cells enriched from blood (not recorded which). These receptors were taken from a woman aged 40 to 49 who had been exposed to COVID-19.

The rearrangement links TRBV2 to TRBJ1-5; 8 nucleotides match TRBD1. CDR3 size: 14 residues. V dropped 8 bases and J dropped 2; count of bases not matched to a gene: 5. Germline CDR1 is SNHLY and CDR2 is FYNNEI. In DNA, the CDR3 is TGTGCCAGCGGTGGACAGGGTGGCAATCAGCCCCAGCATTTT. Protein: CASGGQGGNQPQHF.

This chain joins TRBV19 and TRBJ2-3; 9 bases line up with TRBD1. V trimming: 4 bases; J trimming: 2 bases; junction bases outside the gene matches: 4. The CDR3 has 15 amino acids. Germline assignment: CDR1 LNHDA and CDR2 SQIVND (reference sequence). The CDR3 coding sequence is TGTGCCAGTAGTAAGGGACAGGGATTCACAGATACGCAGTATTTT. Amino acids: CASSKGQGFTDTQYF. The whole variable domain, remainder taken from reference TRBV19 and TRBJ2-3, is DGGITQSPKYLFRKEGQNVTLSCEQNLNHDAMYWYRQDPGQGLRLIYYSQIVNDFQKGDIAEGYSVSREKKESFPLTVTSAQKNPTAFYLCASSKGQGFTDTQYFGPGTRLTVL.

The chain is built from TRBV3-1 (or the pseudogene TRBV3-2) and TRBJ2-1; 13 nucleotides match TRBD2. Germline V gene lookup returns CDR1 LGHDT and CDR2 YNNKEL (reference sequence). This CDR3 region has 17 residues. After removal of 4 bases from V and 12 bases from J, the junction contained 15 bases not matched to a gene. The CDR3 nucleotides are TGTGCCAGCAGCCGGCACCTACTAGCGGGGGGGCCCTTGTCGCAGTTCTTC. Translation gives CASSRHLLAGGPLSQFF.

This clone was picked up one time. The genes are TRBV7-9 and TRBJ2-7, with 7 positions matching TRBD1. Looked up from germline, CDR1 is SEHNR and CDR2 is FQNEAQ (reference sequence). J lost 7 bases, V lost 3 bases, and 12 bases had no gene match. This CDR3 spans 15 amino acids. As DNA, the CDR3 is TGTGCCAGCAGCTTTGACAGGGAAATCCGTACGGAGCAGTACTTC. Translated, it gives CASSFDREIRTEQYF.

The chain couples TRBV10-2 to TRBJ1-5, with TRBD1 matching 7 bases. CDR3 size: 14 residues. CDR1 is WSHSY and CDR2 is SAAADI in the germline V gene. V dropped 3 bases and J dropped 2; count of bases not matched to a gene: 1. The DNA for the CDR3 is TGCGCCAGCAGTGAAAGGGGGCGCAATCAGCCCCAGCATTTT. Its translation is CASSERGRNQPQHF.

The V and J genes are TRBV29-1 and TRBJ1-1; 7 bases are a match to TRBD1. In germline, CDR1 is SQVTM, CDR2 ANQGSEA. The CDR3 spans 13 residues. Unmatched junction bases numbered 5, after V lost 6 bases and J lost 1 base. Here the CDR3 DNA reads TGCAGCGTAGACAGGGATGGGAACACTGAAGCTTTCTTT. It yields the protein CSVDRDGNTEAFF.

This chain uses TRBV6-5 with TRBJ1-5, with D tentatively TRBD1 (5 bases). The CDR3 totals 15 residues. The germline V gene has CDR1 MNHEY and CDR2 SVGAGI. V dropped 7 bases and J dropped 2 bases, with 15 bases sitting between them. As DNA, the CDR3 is TGTGCCAGCAAGCCAAGACAGTTCGGCAATCAGCCCCAGCATTTT. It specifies CASKPRQFGNQPQHF.

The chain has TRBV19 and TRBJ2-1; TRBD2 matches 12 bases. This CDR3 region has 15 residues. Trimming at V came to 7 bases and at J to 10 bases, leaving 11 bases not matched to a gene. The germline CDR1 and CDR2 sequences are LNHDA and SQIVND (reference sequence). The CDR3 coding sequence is TGTGCCAGTACCCTCTCTAGCGGGGGGGCAGGAGAGCAGTTCTTC. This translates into CASTLSSGGAGEQFF.

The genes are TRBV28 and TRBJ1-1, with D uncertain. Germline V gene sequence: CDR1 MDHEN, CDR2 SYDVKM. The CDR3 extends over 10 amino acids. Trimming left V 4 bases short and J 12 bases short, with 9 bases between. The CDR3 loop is CASSSVNTFF. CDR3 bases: TGTGCCAGCAGTTCCGTAAATACTTTCTTT.

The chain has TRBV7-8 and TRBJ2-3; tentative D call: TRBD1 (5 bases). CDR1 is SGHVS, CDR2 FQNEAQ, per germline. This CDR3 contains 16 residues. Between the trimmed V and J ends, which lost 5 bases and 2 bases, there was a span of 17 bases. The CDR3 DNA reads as TGTGCCAGCAGCCCGAGAGGTCTTGGGGCCACAGATACGCAGTATTTT. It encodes CASSPRGLGATDTQYF.

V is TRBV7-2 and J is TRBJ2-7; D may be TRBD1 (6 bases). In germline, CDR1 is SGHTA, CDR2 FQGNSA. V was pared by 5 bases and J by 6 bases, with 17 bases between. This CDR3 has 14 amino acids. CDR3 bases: TGTGCCAGCAGCAACCGGGACAAACTCTCCGAGCAGTACTTC. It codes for CASSNRDKLSEQYF. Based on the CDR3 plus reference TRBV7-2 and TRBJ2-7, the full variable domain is GAGVSQSPSNKVTEKGKDVELRCDPISGHTALYWYRQSLGQGLEFLIYFQGNSAPDKSGLPSDRFSAERTGGSVSTLTIQRTQQEDSAVYLCASSNRDKLSEQYFGPGTRLTVT.

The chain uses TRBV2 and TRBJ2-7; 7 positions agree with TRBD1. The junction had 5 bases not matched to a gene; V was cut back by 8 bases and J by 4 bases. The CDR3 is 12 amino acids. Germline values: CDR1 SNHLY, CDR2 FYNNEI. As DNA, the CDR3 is TGTGCCAGCGGGCAGGACAGGTACGAGCAGTACTTC. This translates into CASGQDRYEQYF.

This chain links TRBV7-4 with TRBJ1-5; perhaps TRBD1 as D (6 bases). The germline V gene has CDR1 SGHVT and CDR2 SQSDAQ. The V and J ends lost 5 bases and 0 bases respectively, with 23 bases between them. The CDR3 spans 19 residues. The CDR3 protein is CASSKQGRQTPYSNQPQHF. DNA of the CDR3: TGTGCCAGCAGCAAACAGGGCCGCCAAACCCCTTATAGCAATCAGCCCCAGCATTTT.

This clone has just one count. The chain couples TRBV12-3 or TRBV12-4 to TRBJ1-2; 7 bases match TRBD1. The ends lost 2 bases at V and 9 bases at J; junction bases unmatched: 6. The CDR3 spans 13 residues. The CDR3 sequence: CASSLPLDRSYTF. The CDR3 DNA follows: TGTGCCAGCAGTTTACCACTGGACAGGAGCTACACCTTC.

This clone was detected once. This CDR3 is CASTDRATSYNEQFF. CDR3 in DNA: TGTGCCAGTACCGACAGGGCAACCTCCTACAATGAGCAGTTCTTC. This chain links TRBV19 with TRBJ2-1; 7 nucleotides align to TRBD1. This CDR3 comprises 15 residues. Trimming cost V 7 bases and J 0 bases; bases outside gene matches: 6. Germline CDR1 and CDR2: LNHDA and SQIVND (reference sequence).

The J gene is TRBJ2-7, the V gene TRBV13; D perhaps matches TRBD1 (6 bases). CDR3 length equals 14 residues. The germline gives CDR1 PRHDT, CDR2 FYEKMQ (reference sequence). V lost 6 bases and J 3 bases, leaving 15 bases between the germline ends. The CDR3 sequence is CASSYGQGYYEQYF. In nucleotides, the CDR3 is TGTGCCAGCAGTTACGGGCAGGGGTACTACGAGCAGTACTTC.

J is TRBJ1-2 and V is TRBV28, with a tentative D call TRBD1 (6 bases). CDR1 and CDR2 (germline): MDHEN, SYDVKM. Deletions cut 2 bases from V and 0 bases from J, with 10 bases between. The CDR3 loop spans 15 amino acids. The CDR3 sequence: CASSLADRANYGYTF. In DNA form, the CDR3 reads TGTGCCAGCAGTTTAGCGGACAGAGCTAACTATGGCTACACCTTC.

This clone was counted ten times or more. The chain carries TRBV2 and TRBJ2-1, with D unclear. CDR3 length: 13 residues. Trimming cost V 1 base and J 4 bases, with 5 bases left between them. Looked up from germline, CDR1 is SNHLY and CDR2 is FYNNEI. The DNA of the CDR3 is TGTGCCAGCAGTGAAGGCAGTTACAATGAGCAGTTCTTC. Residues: CASSEGSYNEQFF. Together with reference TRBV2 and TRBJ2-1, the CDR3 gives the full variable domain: EPEVTQTPSHQVTQMGQEVILRCVPISNHLYFYWYRQILGQKVEFLVSFYNNEISEKSEIFDDQFSVERPDGSNFTLKIRSTKLEDSAMYFCASSEGSYNEQFFGPGTRLTVL.

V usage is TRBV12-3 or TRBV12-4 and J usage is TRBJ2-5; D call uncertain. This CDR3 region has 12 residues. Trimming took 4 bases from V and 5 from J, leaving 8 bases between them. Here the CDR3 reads CASSSGRETQYF. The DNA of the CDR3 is TGTGCCAGCAGTTCAGGAAGGGAGACCCAGTACTTC.

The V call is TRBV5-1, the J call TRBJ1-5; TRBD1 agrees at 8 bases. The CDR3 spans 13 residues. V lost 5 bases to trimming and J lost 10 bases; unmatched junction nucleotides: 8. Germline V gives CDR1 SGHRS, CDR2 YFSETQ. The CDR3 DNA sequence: TGCGCCAGCAGTTCAGGACAGGGCGAACCCCAGCATTTT. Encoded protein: CASSSGQGEPQHF.

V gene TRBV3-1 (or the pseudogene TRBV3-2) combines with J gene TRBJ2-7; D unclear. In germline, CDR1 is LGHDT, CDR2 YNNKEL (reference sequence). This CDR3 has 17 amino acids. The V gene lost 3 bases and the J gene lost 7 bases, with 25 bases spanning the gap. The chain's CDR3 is CASSQLLASTASGEQYF. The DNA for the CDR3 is TGTGCCAGCAGCCAGCTTTTGGCCAGTACCGCATCAGGAGAGCAGTACTTC.

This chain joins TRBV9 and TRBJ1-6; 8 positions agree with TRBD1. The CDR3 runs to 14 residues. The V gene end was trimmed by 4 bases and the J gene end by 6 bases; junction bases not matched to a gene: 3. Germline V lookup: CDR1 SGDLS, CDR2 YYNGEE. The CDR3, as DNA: TGTGCCAGCAGCCCACAGGGGGGTAATTCACCCCTCCACTTT. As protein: CASSPQGGNSPLHF. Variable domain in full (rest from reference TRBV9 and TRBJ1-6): DSGVTQTPKHLITATGQRVTLRCSPRSGDLSVYWYQQSLDQGLQFLIQYYNGEERAKGNILERFSAQQFPDLHSELNLSSLELGDSALYFCASSPQGGNSPLHFGNGTRLTVT.

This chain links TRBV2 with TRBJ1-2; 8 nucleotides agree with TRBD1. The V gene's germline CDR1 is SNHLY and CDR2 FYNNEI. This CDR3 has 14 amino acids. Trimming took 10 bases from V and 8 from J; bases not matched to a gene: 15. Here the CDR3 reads CATPGQEGDWGYTF. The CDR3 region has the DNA TGTGCCACCCCGGGACAGGAGGGAGATTGGGGCTACACCTTC.

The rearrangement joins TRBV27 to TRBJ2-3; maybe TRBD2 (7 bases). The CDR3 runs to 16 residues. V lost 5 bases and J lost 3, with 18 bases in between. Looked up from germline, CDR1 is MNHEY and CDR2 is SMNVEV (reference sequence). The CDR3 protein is CASSARGARVTDTQYF. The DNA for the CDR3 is TGTGCCAGCAGTGCCCGGGGGGCGCGGGTAACAGATACGCAGTATTTT.

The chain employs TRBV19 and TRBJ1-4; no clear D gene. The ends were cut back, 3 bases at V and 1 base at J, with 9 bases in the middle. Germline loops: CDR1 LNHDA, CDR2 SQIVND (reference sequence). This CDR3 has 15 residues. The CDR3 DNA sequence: TGTGCCAGTAGTATTAAACGAGTAACTAATGAAAAACTGTTTTTT. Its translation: CASSIKRVTNEKLFF.